Listed below are T cell receptor beta chains from one sample, sequenced in a study of blood T cell repertoires in COVID-19. Clones were read by immunoSEQ multiplex PCR, and TCRdb kept only the in-frame ones, dropping some. The sample includes hundreds of thousands of clones, around 88% seen only once; the top ten take roughly 6.2%. Source material: PBMCs or T cells enriched from blood (not recorded which). These TCRs come from a woman in her 40s who had recovered from COVID-19. CDR3s include the opening cysteine and the closing phenylalanine or tryptophan. A D gene is named only where the DNA matches it firmly. A clone size is listed for some rows: how often the clone was seen (once, few, many), or a class if it is expanded.

j_call,v_call,clone_size,d_call,cdr3_nt,cdr3_aa
TRBJ1-4,TRBV6-5,once,-,TGTGCCAGCAGTTACTCGTTCCACACAACTAATGAAAAACTGTTTTTT,CASSYSFHTTNEKLFF
TRBJ2-5,TRBV5-6,-,-,TGTGCCAGCAGCTTGGGTGCGGGCTTGGGGGAGACCCAGTACTTC,CASSLGAGLGETQYF
TRBJ1-4,TRBV15,-,TRBD1,TGTGCCACCAGCAAACAGGGGTCTAATGAAAAACTGTTTTTT,CATSKQGSNEKLFF
TRBJ2-1,TRBV25-1,-,-,TGTGCCAGCAGTGAATATATGCGGGAAGAGCAGTTCTTC,CASSEYMREEQFF
TRBJ2-7,TRBV11-2,-,TRBD1,TGTGCCAGCAGCTCGCAGGGGGCCTACGAGCAGTACTTC,CASSSQGAYEQYF
TRBJ1-3,TRBV7-8,-,-,TGTGCCAGCAGCTCTAGCCGATCTGGAAACACCATATATTTT,CASSSSRSGNTIYF
TRBJ2-3,TRBV9,-,TRBD2,TGTGCCAGCAGCGTAGCTACTAGCGGGAGCGCACTAAATACGCAGTATTTT,CASSVATSGSALNTQYF
TRBJ2-4,TRBV5-6,-,TRBD2,TGTGCCAGCAGCATCTTTGAAAAGGGAGCGGGAGTTGCCAAAAACATTCAGTACTTC,CASSIFEKGAGVAKNIQYF
TRBJ2-5,TRBV7-9,once,TRBD2,TGTGCCAGCAGCACCCTAGCGGTGCGGGAGACCCAGTACTTC,CASSTLAVRETQYF
TRBJ2-5,TRBV5-6,-,TRBD2,TGTGCCAGCAGCCGTAGCGGGGAAGAGACCCAGTACTTC,CASSRSGEETQYF
TRBJ2-7,TRBV4-2,-,-,TGTGCCAGCAGCCAAGCAGGGGCAGGGCCCTACGAGCAGTACTTC,CASSQAGAGPYEQYF
TRBJ2-5,TRBV20-1,-,-,TGCAGTGCTAGTAGGGCGGGACGGCAAGAGACCCAGTACTTC,CSASRAGRQETQYF
TRBJ2-7,TRBV28,-,-,TGTGCCACCACCTTCAGGGATCGGTACGAGCAGTACTTC,CATTFRDRYEQYF
TRBJ1-2,TRBV19,-,-,TGTGCCAGTAGTATAGGGACAAACTATGGCTACACCTTC,CASSIGTNYGYTF
TRBJ1-1,TRBV5-1,-,-,TGCGCCAGCAGCTTGGAACAGCACACTGAAGCTTTCTTT,CASSLEQHTEAFF
TRBJ2-5,TRBV7-2,few,TRBD2,TGTGCCAGCAGCTTAATTGCGGGAGGGCCGGAAGAGACCCAGTACTTC,CASSLIAGGPEETQYF
TRBJ1-5,TRBV27,-,-,TGTGCCAGCAGCGGTGGCGGACATAGCAATCAGCCCCAGCATTTT,CASSGGGHSNQPQHF
TRBJ2-2,TRBV4-3,-,TRBD2,TGCGCCAGCAGCCCTCCCCGGGGACTAGCGGGGCACACCGGGGAGCTGTTTTTT,CASSPPRGLAGHTGELFF
TRBJ2-7,TRBV5-4,-,-,TGTGCCAGCAGCTCCAAGACAGGTACCTACGAGCAGTACTTC,CASSSKTGTYEQYF
TRBJ2-1,TRBV11-3,-,-,TGTGCCAGCAGCGAGGGTTCGCGGCAGTTCTTC,CASSEGSRQFF
TRBJ2-7,TRBV11-2,-,-,TGTGCCAGCAGCTTGTTGGGGCCGGGCTCCTACGAGCAGTACTTC,CASSLLGPGSYEQYF
TRBJ2-7,TRBV21-1,-,-,TGTGCCAGCAGCAAAGGGGAGTGGGCTCCCCGGGGGCAGTACTTC,CASSKGEWAPRGQYF
TRBJ2-5,TRBV13,-,TRBD1,TGTGCCAGCAGCCCGGGGACAGGGGGCGAAGAGACCCAGTACTTC,CASSPGTGGEETQYF
TRBJ2-5,TRBV6-5,-,TRBD2,TGTGCCAGCAGTTACGGCGGGAGGGCCGCCGATGAGACCCAGTACTTC,CASSYGGRAADETQYF
TRBJ1-2,TRBV28,few,-,TGTGCCAGCAATGGCCCTCCCTTCTATGGCTACACCTTC,CASNGPPFYGYTF
TRBJ1-5,TRBV6-2/TRBV6-3,-,TRBD1,TGTGCCAGCAGCCTTCGTATTAGGACAGGGAAAATAAGCAATCAGCCCCAGCATTTT,CASSLRIRTGKISNQPQHF